This record looks at one TCR beta chain sequence and its context. Its target is not known. The germline V and J ends were trimmed by 6 bases and 4 bases, with 17 bases remaining between them. This CDR3 contains 14 residues. Germline V gene sequence: CDR1 SGHRS, CDR2 YFSETQ. The record originates from a study of CD8 T cells in ankylosing spondylitis. TCRdb re-analysed the 5' RACE reads in MiXCR, keeping a single row per CDR3 protein. This table has hundreds of thousands of distinct CDR3 sequences, about 10% appearing once. The study's findings and limits: Within matched ankylosing spondylitis synovial fluid, disease-linked clones were reportedly significantly enriched. Disease-linked clones bore a CD8+ phenotype and were relatively rare in peripheral blood. A motif of seven or eight highly homologous TCR beta variants was seen as apparently characteristic of ankylosing spondylitis blood.

V gene TRBV5-1 combines with J gene TRBJ2-7; D unresolved. The sequencing input was blood, either unsorted or a sorted T cell fraction (not recorded which). The receptor's source is a male donor with ankylosing spondylitis. In DNA form, the CDR3 reads TGCGCCAGCACAGAGTCCGTCGCGATGTACGAGCAGTACTTC. This translates into CASTESVAMYEQYF.